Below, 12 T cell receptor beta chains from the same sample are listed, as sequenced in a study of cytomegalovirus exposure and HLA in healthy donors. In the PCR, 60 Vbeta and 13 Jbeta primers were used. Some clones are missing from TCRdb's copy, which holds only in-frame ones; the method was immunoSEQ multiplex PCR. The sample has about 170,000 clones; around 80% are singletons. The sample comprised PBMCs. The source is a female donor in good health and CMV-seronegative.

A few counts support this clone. The CDR3 DNA reads TGCGCCAGCAGCTTTTCAGGGGTCGAGAACGAGCAGTACTTC. It specifies CASSFSGVENEQYF. V usage is TRBV5-1 and J usage is TRBJ2-7, with D perhaps matching TRBD1 (6 bases). Germline CDR1 and CDR2: SGHRS and YFSETQ. This CDR3 has 14 residues. Deletions cut 2 bases from V and 5 bases from J, with 14 bases between.

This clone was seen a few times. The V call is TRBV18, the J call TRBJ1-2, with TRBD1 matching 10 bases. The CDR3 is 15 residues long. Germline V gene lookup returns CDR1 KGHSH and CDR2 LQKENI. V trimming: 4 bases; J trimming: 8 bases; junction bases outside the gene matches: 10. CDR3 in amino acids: CASSQGRGQGDGYTF. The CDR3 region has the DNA TGTGCCAGCTCACAGGGAAGAGGACAGGGGGACGGCTACACCTTC.

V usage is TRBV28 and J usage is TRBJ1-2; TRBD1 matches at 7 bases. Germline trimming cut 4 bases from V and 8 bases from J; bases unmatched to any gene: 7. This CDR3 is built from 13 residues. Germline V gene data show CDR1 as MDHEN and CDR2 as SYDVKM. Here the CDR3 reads CASSSGTVDGYTF. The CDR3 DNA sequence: TGTGCCAGCAGTTCCGGGACAGTGGACGGCTACACCTTC.

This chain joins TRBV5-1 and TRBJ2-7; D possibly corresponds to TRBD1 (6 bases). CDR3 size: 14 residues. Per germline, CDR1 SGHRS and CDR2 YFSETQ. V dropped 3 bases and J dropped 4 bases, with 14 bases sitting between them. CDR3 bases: TGCGCCAGCAGCTCGGGACAAACCCGTTACGAGCAGTACTTC. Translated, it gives CASSSGQTRYEQYF.

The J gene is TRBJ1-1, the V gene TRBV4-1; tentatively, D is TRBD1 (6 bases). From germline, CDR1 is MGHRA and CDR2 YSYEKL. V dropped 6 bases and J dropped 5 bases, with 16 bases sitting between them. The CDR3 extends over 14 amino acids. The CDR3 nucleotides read TGCGCCAGCAGACGCGGGGGCGATCGTACTGAAGCTTTCTTT. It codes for CASRRGGDRTEAFF.

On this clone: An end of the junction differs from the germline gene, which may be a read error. As DNA, the CDR3 is TGCGCCAGCAGTCAAGGCGCCCGGGGGGGAAACACCATATATTTT. This codes for CASSQGARGGNTIYF. V is TRBV4-3 and J is TRBJ1-3; TRBD1 might be the D (5 bases). CDR1 LGHNA and CDR2 YSLEER come from the germline V gene. The CDR3 spans 15 residues.

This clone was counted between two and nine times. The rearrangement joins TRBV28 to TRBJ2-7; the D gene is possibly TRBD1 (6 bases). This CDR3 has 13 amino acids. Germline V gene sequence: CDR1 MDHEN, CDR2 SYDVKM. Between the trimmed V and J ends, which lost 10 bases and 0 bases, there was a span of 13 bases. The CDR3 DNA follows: TGTGCCACCCACGGACAGCTCTCCTACGAGCAGTACTTC. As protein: CATHGQLSYEQYF. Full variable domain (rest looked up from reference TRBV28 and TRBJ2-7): DVKVTQSSRYLVKRTGEKVFLECVQDMDHENMFWYRQDPGLGLRLIYFSYDVKMKEKGDIPEGYSVSREKKERFSLILESASTNQTSMYLCATHGQLSYEQYFGPGTRLTVT.

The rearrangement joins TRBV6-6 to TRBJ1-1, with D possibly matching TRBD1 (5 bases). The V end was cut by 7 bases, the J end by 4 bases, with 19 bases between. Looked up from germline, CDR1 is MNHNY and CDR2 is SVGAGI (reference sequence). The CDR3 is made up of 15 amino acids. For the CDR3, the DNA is TGTGCCAGCACCGGAGAAACCAGGGCCGGCACTGAAGCTTTCTTT. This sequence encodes CASTGETRAGTEAFF.

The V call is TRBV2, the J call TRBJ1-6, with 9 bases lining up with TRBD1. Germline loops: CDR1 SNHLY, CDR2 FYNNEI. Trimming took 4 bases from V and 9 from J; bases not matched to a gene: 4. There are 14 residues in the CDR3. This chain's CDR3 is CASSVQGARSPLHF. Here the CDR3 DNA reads TGTGCCAGCAGTGTACAGGGGGCGCGTTCACCCCTCCACTTT.

The CDR3 nucleotides are TGTGCCATCAGCCGAACAGGGTTAGGGGTTCGGAATGAGCAGTTCTTC. Its translation is CAISRTGLGVRNEQFF. V gene TRBV10-3 combines with J gene TRBJ2-1, with D possibly TRBD1 on 6 matching bases. Per the germline V gene, CDR1 is ENHRY and CDR2 is SYGVKD. Trimming pared 6 bases from V and 7 bases from J, leaving 22 bases between. This CDR3 is built from 16 residues.

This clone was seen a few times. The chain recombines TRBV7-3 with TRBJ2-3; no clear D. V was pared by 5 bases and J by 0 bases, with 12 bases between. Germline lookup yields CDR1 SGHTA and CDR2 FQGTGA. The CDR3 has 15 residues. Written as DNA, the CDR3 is TGTGCCAGCAGCCCCCGACTGAGTAGCACAGATACGCAGTATTTT. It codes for CASSPRLSSTDTQYF.

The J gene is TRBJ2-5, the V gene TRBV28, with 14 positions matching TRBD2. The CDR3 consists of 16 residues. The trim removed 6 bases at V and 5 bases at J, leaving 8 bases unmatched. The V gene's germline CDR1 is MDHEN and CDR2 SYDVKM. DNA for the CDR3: TGTGCCAGCAGGTGGGGGACTAGCGGGAGTTGGGAGACCCAGTACTTC. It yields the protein CASRWGTSGSWETQYF.